Here is one T cell receptor beta chain with its context. Its antigen remains unidentified. Base quality data are lacking; no much larger clone is found one base away. The immunoSEQ Assay was used to sequence TCRbeta CDR3 regions. After extraction, genomic DNA underwent amplification by bias-controlled multiplex PCR, followed by high-throughput sequencing. On the authors' methods: To quantify the absolute abundance of every unique TCRbeta CDR3 region, sequences were collapsed and filtered. T cell fraction was estimated by normalizing TCRbeta template counts to usable DNA, which was measured by amplifying reference genes present in all nucleated cells. Repertoire TCRs were annotated as SARS-CoV-2-specific by exact matching of V gene, CDR3 amino acid sequence and J gene to a known reactive TCR set. MIRA supplied the reference SARS-CoV-2 TCR set, which was filtered for enrichment in COVID-19-positive ImmuneCODE repertoires so that public or cross-reactive TCRs were removed. Using the MIRA antigens, annotated TCRs were further analysed by specific ORF or by position within an ORF. Breadth was defined as the number of annotated unique rearrangements divided by the total number of unique productive rearrangements, and depth was defined as the summed frequency of the annotated unique rearrangements. TCR breadth was compared between groups using two-sided Wilcoxon rank-sum tests. The table was pulled from immuneACCESS by TCRdb, which kept in-frame rearrangements only. Such tables lose some clones; where checked, under half of the loss comes from unresolved V genes, and the rest has no known cause. D and trimming come from the DNA, and the V and J calls and clone size come from that table. Across this sample there are about 400,000 clones, with approximately 91% seen only once. Approximately 1.9% of the sample goes to the ten largest clones.

In the paper's terms, the treatment or condition label means: about 20 received Ad26.COV2.S at low or high dose, single or two shots; 5 received placebo; per-sample allocation not given. For vaccine and placebo recipients, the sequenced repertoires came from samples collected on day 63 after the first injection. Between 29 July and 7 August 2020, Cohort 1b enrolled 25 adults aged 18-55 years at one site in Boston, USA. Ad26.COV2.S consisted of a replication-incompetent adenovirus type 26 vector by which a prefusion-stabilized SARS-CoV-2 spike protein from the original Wuhan strain was expressed. The sample belongs to a study of Ad26.COV2.S vaccination and SARS-CoV-2 variants (dated by TCRdb to 2020 to 2022). Regarding the research as a whole: Donors in the vaccine arm were drawn from COV1001, a multicentre, randomized, double-blind, placebo-controlled phase I-IIa trial testing Ad26.COV2.S in healthy adults. Dosing of Ad26.COV2.S was intramuscular, at either 5x10^10 or 1x10^11 viral particles, delivered as one shot or as two shots spaced 56 days apart. The specificity and breadth of SARS-CoV-2-reactive T cell receptors after Ad26.COV2.S vaccination were assessed by TCRbeta repertoire sequencing. The TCR-sequenced set comprised around 30 samples: about 19 Ad26.COV2.S vaccine recipients, 5 placebo recipients and 8 SARS-CoV-2 convalescent individuals. Trial participants were randomized into five groups of five, in which low-dose or high-dose Ad26.COV2.S was given once or twice, or placebo was given on both occasions. Investigators did not know the trial group allocation while performing experiments and assessing outcomes.

The CDR3 holds 14 amino acids from the cysteine to the phenylalanine. CDR3 DNA only is kept here, 42 bases in frame from base 1. The germline V gene specifies SGHVS as CDR1 and FQNEAQ as CDR2. Deletion took 1 base off V and 9 bases off J, with a span of 16 bases between the germline ends. Findings and caveats that apply to the study as a whole: After vaccination, substantial breadth of spike-specific CD8+ and CD4+ T cell responses was reported. Comparable non-spike TCR breadth was observed between vaccine and placebo recipients, consistent with only spike being contained in the vaccine. It was noted by the authors that total T cell responses may have been underestimated by the TCR breadth and depth analyses. The study was not powered for comparison of responses between vaccine doses or regimens. Compared with placebo recipients, Ad26.COV2.S recipients showed higher spike-specific TCR breadth (P = 0.0014).

The sequence derives from a person aged 18 to 65 who received the Ad26.COV2.S COVID-19 vaccine or a placebo. This receptor chain uses TRBV7-8 and TRBJ2-7; the best D guess is TRBD1, with 6 bases matching. The sample consisted of peripheral blood, taken in a trial of Ad26.COV2.S vaccine versus placebo. Read as DNA, the sequence is TGTGCCAGCAGCTTAGGTCCCGACAGGAAGGTGCAGTACTTC. It encodes CASSLGPDRKVQYF.